These T cell receptor beta chains were read from a single sample in a study of T cell repertoires in cytomegalovirus infection. These receptors have no identified antigens. One entry per CDR3 protein results from TCRdb running MiXCR on the reads. The sample lists roughly 990,000 distinct CDR3 sequences; roughly 30% were seen once. The sequenced sample was cultured CD8+ T cells from PBMCs, obtained from culture after CMV antigen stimulation. The receptors here all came from a human donor in good health (CMV status not recorded). Some clones in this sample may be carry-over from other donors' samples. Both conserved end residues are trimmed from each CDR3.

TRBV28	TRBJ1-5	ASRELRGDSNQPQH
TRBV5-1	TRBJ2-3	ASSWRDRAYNTDTQY
TRBV12-3/TRBV12-4	TRBJ2-1	ASRLEGQGDYNEQF
TRBV6-2/TRBV6-3	TRBJ1-5	ASTGTPRRNQPQH
TRBV7-8	TRBJ1-1	ASSLGGPSWEAF
TRBV12-3/TRBV12-4	TRBJ2-7	ASSAVGGQDEQY
TRBV9	TRBJ1-5	ASSVGQPNQPQH
TRBV12-3/TRBV12-4	TRBJ1-4	ASSTDIINEKLF
TRBV7-2	TRBJ2-3	ASSLWLAGQDTQY
TRBV4-2	TRBJ2-2	ASSQGAVELF
TRBV27	TRBJ2-7	ASSLSSWAEQY
TRBV2	TRBJ2-5	ASIGRDFKETQY
TRBV7-8	TRBJ2-7	ASSSYRGGEQY
TRBV4-1	TRBJ2-7	ASSQSAQGNYEQY
TRBV20-1	TRBJ2-7	SVYRGYEQY
TRBV13	TRBJ2-4	ASSLISAGVAKNIQY
TRBV5-6	TRBJ2-5	ASSSRDSPRGETQY
TRBV12-3/TRBV12-4	TRBJ1-5	ASSLQGWGGNQPQH
TRBV12-3/TRBV12-4	TRBJ1-2	ASSPYFHGNYGYT
TRBV27	TRBJ1-3	ASSPSGWDTIY
TRBV5-6	TRBJ2-5	ASSPPGRKETQY
TRBV7-4	TRBJ2-5	ARSQPGWETQH
TRBV6-1	TRBJ2-1	ASSETDTYNEQF
TRBV6-1	TRBJ2-3	ASGLAGGRTSTDTQY
TRBV7-6	TRBJ2-3	ASSFGTGGYTDTQY
TRBV7-2	TRBJ2-5	ASSLGQGYQETQY
TRBV7-9	TRBJ1-4	ASSLRGGTRVNEKLF
TRBV27	TRBJ2-3	ASSLPPGGATWTTDTQY
TRBV7-8	TRBJ2-1	ASSLGDTLYNEQF
TRBV7-3	TRBJ2-1	ASSLTSGFGEQF
TRBV27	TRBJ1-5	ASSPIYSNQPQH
TRBV9	TRBJ2-6	ASSNPGQGFQEANVLT
TRBV7-9	TRBJ2-1	ASSTWGGGYNEQF
TRBV11-2	TRBJ1-1	ASSLWGRANTEAF
TRBV5-4	TRBJ1-1	ASSLEGRKGLATEAF
TRBV12-3/TRBV12-4	TRBJ2-2	ASRSRGHTGELF
TRBV6-5	TRBJ2-1	ASSLYRDFNEQF
TRBV23-1	TRBJ2-4	ASSHSQGQLAKNIQY
TRBV7-8	TRBJ2-1	ASSLRDVFPYNEQF
TRBV12-3/TRBV12-4	TRBJ2-3	ASSSPIETDTQY
TRBV4-1	TRBJ2-5	ASTPQGGEGREETQY
TRBV6-1	TRBJ2-1	ASSDFFGGFFYNEQF
TRBV3-1	TRBJ1-5	ASSQDWGTQH
TRBV12-3/TRBV12-4	TRBJ1-1	ASSFSSGSTEAF
TRBV27	TRBJ2-7	ASSFSLGDRGPYEQY
TRBV7-2	TRBJ1-6	ASSSPGGEPSSYNSPLH
TRBV20-1	TRBJ1-4	SARGRGPLGTNEKLF
TRBV29-1	TRBJ2-1	SDRAGEQF
TRBV12-3/TRBV12-4	TRBJ2-1	ASTLGQAHEQF
TRBV27	TRBJ2-7	ATTSFRGFHEQY
TRBV27	TRBJ1-2	ASSAYKGSGNGYT
TRBV5-4	TRBJ2-3	ASSQGDRGADTQY
TRBV5-6	TRBJ1-1	ASSYWGEYRNTEAF
TRBV28	TRBJ2-5	ANSFGEEWGSYQETQY
TRBV12-3/TRBV12-4	TRBJ2-7	ASSPEGPTAYEQY
TRBV6-2/TRBV6-3	TRBJ1-1	ASSYSIWKDLAF
TRBV12-3/TRBV12-4	TRBJ1-1	ASSLELGDRDPTTDTEAF
TRBV7-9	TRBJ1-5	ASSSEDRGDQPQH
TRBV6-5	TRBJ1-6	ASSYRTAGFGSPLH
TRBV27	TRBJ2-1	ASSFSGQPANEQF